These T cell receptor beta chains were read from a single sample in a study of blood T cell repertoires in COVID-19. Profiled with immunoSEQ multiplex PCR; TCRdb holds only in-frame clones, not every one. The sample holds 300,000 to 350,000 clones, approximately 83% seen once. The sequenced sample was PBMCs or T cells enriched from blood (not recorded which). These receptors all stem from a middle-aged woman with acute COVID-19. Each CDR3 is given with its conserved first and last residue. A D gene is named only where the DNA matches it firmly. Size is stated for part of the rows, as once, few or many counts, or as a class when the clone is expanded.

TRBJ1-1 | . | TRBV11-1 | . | TGTGCCAGCAGCTTTACAGAGAACACTGAAGCTTTCTTT | CASSFTENTEAFF
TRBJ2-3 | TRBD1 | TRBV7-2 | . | TGTGCCAGCAGCTTAGGACAGGGGTTGGGCACAGATACGCAGTATTTT | CASSLGQGLGTDTQYF
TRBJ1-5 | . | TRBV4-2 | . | TGTGCCAGCAGCCAAGGTTTCGTGGGGGGATATAGCAATCAGCCCCAGCATTTT | CASSQGFVGGYSNQPQHF
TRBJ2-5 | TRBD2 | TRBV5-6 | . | TGTGCCAGCAGCTTGCCGGGGGGAGATGTGGAGACCCAGTACTTC | CASSLPGGDVETQYF
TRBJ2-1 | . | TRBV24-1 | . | TGTGCCACCAGTGACCCGACGGTGGGCAGGGACTCCTACAATGAGCAGTTCTTC | CATSDPTVGRDSYNEQFF
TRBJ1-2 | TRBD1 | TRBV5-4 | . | TGTGCCAGCAGCTCGGGTCGACAGGGGATAGATGGCTACACCTTC | CASSSGRQGIDGYTF
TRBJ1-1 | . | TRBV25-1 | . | TGTGCCAGCAGGGGGGACTGGAACACTGAAGCTTTCTTT | CASRGDWNTEAFF
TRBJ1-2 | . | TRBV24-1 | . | TGTGCCACCAGTGATCCCAGGGGTAACGGCTACACCTTC | CATSDPRGNGYTF
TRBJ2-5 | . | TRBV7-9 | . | TGTGCCAGCAGCTTACTGGGCCCGGAGGGTGAGACCCAGTACTTC | CASSLLGPEGETQYF
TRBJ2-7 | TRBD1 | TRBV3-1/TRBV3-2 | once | TGTGCCAGCAGCCAAGCCGGGACAGCCTACGAGCAGTACTTC | CASSQAGTAYEQYF
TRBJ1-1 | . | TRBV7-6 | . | TGTGCCAGCAGCTTTTCGTATCTCACTGAAGCTTTCTTT | CASSFSYLTEAFF
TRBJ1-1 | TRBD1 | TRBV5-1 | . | TGCGCCAGCAGCTCGACAGGGGTCAGAGGGAACACTGAAGCTTTCTTT | CASSSTGVRGNTEAFF
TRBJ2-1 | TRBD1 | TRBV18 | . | TGTGCCAGCTCACCGACCGGGACAGGGGGCTACAATGAGCAGTTCTTC | CASSPTGTGGYNEQFF
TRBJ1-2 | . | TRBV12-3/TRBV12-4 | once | TGTGCCAGCCGACTATCTATCTATGGCTACACCTTC | CASRLSIYGYTF
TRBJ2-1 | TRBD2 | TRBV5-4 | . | TGTGCCAGCTGGGAGGGGTCTACTACCTACAATGAGCAGTTCTTC | CASWEGSTTYNEQFF
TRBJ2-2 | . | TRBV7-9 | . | TGTGCCAGCAGCTTATGGCTCACCGCGGGCACCGGGGAGCTGTTTTTT | CASSLWLTAGTGELFF
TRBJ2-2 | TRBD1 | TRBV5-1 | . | TGCGCCAGCAGCTTGGAGCAGGGGGCGTACGGGGAGCTGTTTTTT | CASSLEQGAYGELFF
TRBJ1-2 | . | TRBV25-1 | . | TGTGCCAGCAGCGACTCGGGGAAAGGCTATGGCTACACCTTC | CASSDSGKGYGYTF
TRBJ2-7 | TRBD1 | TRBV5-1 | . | TGCGCCAGCAGCACAACCGGGACAGGTTCCTACGAGCAGTACTTC | CASSTTGTGSYEQYF
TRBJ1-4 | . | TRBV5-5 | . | TGTGCCAGCAGCTTGGACTGGAGGACTAATGAAAAACTGTTTTTT | CASSLDWRTNEKLFF
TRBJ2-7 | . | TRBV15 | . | TGTGCCACCAGCGACCGACAGGTCTTGGCTCACGAGCAGTACTTC | CATSDRQVLAHEQYF
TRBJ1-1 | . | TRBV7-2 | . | TGTGCCAGCGGTAAGGGGATTTTCGCTGAAGCTTTCTTT | CASGKGIFAEAFF
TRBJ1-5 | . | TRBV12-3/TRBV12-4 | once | TGTGCCAGCAGCTACCAACACAGTCAGCCCCAGCATTTT | CASSYQHSQPQHF
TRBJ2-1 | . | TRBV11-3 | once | TGTGCCAGCAGCTTAGGTCTAGATTCCGATGAGCAGTTCTTC | CASSLGLDSDEQFF
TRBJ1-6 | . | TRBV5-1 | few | TGCGCCAGCAGCTCCGCGGCAGATAATTCACCCCTCCACTTT | CASSSAADNSPLHF